This T cell receptor beta chain was observed in a study of cytomegalovirus exposure and HLA in healthy donors. The PCR had 60 Vbeta and 13 Jbeta primers. The assay was immunoSEQ multiplex PCR, and TCRdb's table has in-frame clones only and misses some. The sample comprises more than 100,000 clones, 15% of which are singletons, and 1.9% rests with the top ten. This clone was recorded a few times. This CDR3 has 16 amino acids. The V gene's germline CDR1 is MDHEN and CDR2 SYDVKM. V lost 6 bases and J 5 bases, leaving 22 bases between the germline ends. The source material was PBMCs. V and J are TRBV28 and TRBJ1-1; TRBD1 is a possible D gene (6 bases). The sequence was obtained from a woman aged 18-29 years in good health and CMV-seronegative. The CDR3 loop is CASRMGGGLGGTEAFF. The DNA for the CDR3 is TGTGCCAGCAGAATGGGGGGGGGCCTCGGGGGAACTGAAGCTTTCTTT. The variable domain in full, with the rest retrieved from reference TRBV28 and TRBJ1-1, is DVKVTQSSRYLVKRTGEKVFLECVQDMDHENMFWYRQDPGLGLRLIYFSYDVKMKEKGDIPEGYSVSREKKERFSLILESASTNQTSMYLCASRMGGGLGGTEAFFGQGTRLTVV.